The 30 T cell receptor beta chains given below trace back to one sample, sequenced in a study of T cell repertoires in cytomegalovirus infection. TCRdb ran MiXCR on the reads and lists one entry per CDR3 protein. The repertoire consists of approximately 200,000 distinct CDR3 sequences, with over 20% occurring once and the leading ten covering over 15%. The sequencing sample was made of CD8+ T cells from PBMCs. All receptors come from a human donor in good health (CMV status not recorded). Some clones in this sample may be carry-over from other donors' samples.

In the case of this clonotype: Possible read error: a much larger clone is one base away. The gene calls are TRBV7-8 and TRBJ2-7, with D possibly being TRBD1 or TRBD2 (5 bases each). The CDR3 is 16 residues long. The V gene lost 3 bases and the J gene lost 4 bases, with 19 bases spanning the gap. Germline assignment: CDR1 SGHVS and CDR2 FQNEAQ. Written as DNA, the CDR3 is TGTGCCAGCAGCTTGGGCGCTAGAGGGGACCGATACGAGCAGTACTTC. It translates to CASSLGARGDRYEQYF.

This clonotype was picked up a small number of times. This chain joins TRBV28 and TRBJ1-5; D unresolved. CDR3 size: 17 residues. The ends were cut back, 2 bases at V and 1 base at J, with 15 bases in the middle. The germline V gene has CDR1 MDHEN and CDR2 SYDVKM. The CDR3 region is CASSLMLRDRSNQPQHF. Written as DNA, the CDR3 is TGTGCCAGCAGTTTAATGTTGAGGGATAGGAGCAATCAGCCCCAGCATTTT.

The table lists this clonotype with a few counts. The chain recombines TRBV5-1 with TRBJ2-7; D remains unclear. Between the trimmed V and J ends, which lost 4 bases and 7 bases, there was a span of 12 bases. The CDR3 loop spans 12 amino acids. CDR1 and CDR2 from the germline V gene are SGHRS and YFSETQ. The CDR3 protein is CASSPTPDEQYF. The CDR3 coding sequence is TGCGCCAGCAGCCCGACCCCCGATGAGCAGTACTTC. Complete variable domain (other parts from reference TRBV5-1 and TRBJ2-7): KAGVTQTPRYLIKTRGQQVTLSCSPISGHRSVSWYQQTPGQGLQFLFEYFSETQRNKGNFPGRFSGRQFSNSRSEMNVSTLELGDSALYLCASSPTPDEQYFGPGTRLTVT.

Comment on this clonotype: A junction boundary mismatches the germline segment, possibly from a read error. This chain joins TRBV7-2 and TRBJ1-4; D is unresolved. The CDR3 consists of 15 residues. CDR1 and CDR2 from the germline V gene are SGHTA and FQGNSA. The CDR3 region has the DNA TGTGCCAGCAGCCCAAGGGCCTCGCTAGATGAAAAACTGGTTTTT. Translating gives CASSPRASLDEKLVF.

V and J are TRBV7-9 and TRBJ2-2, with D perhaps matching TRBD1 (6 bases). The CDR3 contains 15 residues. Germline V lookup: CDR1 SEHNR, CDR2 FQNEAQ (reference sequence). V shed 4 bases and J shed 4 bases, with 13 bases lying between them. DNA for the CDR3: TGTGCCAGCAGCTCGTTCACAGGGTTCACCGGGGAGCTGTTTTTT. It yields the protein CASSSFTGFTGELFF.

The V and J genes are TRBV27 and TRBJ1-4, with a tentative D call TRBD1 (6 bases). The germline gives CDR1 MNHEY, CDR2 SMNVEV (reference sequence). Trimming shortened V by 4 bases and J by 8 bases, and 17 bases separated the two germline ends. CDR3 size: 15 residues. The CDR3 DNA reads TGTGCCAGCAGTTCGGCGGGGGCGCAAAGAGAAAAACTGTTTTTT. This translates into CASSSAGAQREKLFF.

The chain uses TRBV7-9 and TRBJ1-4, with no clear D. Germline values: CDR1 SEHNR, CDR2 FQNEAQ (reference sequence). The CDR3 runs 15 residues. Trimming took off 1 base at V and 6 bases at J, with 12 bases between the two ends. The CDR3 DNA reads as TGTGCCAGCAGCTTAGTCCGTAGCGTTGATGAAAAACTGTTTTTT. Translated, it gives CASSLVRSVDEKLFF.

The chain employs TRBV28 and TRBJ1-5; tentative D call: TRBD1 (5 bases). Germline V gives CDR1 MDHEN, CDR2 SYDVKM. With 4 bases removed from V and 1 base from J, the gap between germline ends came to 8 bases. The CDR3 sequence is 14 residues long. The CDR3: CASSSPGSNQPQHF. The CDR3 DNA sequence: TGTGCCAGCAGTTCACCAGGGAGCAATCAGCCCCAGCATTTT. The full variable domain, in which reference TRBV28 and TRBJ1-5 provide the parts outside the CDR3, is DVKVTQSSRYLVKRTGEKVFLECVQDMDHENMFWYRQDPGLGLRLIYFSYDVKMKEKGDIPEGYSVSREKKERFSLILESASTNQTSMYLCASSSPGSNQPQHFGDGTRLSIL.

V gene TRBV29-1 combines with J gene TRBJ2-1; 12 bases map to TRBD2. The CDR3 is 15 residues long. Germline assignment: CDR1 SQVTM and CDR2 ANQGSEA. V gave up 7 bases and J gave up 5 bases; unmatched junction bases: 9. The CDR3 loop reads CSAGGLAGGDNEQFF. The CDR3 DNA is TGCAGCGCGGGGGGCCTAGCGGGGGGGGACAATGAGCAGTTCTTC.

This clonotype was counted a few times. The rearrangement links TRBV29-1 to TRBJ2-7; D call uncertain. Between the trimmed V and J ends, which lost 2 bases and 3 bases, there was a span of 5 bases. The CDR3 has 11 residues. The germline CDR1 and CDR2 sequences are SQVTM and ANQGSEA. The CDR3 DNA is TGCAGCGTTGAAATAGGCTACGAGCAGTACTTC. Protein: CSVEIGYEQYF.

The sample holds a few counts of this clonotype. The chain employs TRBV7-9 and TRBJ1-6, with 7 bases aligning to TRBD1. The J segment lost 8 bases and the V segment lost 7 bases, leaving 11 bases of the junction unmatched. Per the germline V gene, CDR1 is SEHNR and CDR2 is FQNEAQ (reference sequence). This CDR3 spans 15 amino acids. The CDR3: CASTPVGTVDSPLHF. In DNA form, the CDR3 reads TGTGCCAGCACCCCGGTTGGGACAGTAGATTCACCCCTCCACTTT. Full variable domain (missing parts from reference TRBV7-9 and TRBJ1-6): DTGVSQNPRHKITKRGQNVTFRCDPISEHNRLYWYRQTLGQGPEFLTYFQNEAQLEKSRLLSDRFSAERPKGSFSTLEIQRTEQGDSAMYLCASTPVGTVDSPLHFGNGTRLTVT.

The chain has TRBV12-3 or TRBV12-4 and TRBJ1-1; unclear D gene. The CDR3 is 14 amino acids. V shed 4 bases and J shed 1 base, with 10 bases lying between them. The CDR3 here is CASSSQLANTEAFF. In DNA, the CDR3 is TGTGCCAGCAGTTCCCAACTTGCGAACACTGAAGCTTTCTTT.

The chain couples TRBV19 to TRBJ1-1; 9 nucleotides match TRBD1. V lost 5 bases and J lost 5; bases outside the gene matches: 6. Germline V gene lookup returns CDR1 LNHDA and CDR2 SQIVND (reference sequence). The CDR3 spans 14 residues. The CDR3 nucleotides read TGTGCCAGTAGTTGGGACAGGGCGAGGACTGAAGCTTTCTTT. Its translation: CASSWDRARTEAFF.

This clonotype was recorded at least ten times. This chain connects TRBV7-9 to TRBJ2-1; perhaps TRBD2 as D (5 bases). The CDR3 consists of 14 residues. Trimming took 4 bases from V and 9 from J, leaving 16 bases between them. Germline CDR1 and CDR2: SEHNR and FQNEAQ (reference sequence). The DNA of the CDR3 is TGTGCCAGCAGCTCGGGGTCAGACATCACTGAGCAGTTCTTC. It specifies CASSSGSDITEQFF.

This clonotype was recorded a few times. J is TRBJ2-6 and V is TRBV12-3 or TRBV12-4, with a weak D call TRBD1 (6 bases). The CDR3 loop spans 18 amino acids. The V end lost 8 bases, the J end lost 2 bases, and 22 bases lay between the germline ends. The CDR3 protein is CASSTPGHSSTGANVLTF. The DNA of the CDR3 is TGTGCCAGCTCAACCCCGGGACATTCCTCAACTGGGGCCAACGTCCTGACTTTC.

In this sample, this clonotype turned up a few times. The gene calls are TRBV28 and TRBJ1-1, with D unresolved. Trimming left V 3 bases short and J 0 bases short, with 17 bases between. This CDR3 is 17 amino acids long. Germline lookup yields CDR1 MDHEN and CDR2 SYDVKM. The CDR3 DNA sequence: TGTGCCAGCAGTTTCCGGCCAGGAGATACCATGAACACTGAAGCTTTCTTT. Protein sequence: CASSFRPGDTMNTEAFF.

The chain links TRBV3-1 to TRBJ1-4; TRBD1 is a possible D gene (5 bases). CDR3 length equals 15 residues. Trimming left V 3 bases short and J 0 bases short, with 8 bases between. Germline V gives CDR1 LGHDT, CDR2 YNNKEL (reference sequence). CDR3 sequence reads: CASSQRGSTNEKLFF. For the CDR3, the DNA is TGTGCCAGCAGCCAGAGGGGATCAACTAATGAAAAACTGTTTTTT.

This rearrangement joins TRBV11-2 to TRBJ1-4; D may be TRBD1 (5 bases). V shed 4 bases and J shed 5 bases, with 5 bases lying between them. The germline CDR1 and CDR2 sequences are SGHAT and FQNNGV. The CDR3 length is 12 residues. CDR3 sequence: CASSWGNEKLFF. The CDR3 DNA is TGTGCCAGCAGCTGGGGGAATGAAAAACTGTTTTTT.

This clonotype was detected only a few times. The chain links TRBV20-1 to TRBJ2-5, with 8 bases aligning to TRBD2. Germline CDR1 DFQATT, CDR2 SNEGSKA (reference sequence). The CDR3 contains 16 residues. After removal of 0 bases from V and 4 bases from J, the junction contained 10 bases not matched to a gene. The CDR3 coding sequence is TGCAGTGCTAGAGATGGTAATAGCGGGGAAGCAGAGACCCAGTACTTC. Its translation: CSARDGNSGEAETQYF.

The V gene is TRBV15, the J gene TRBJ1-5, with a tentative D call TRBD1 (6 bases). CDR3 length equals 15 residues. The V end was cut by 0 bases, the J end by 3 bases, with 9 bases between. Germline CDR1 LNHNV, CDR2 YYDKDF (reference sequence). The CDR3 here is CATSRDAGDNQPQHF. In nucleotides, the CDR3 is TGTGCCACCAGCAGAGATGCAGGGGACAATCAGCCCCAGCATTTT.

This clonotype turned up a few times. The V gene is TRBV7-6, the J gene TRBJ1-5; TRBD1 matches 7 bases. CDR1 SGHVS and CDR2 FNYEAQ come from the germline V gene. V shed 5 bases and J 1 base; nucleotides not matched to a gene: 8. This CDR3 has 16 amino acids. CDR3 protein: CASSAQGGLSNQPQHF. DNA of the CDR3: TGTGCCAGCAGCGCCCAAGGGGGCCTAAGCAATCAGCCCCAGCATTTT.

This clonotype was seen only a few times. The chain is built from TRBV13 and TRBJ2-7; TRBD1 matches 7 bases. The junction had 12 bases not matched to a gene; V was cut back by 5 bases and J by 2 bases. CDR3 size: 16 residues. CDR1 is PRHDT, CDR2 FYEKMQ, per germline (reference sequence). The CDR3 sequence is CASSHALTGQTYEQYF. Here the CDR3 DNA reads TGTGCCAGCAGCCACGCCCTGACAGGGCAAACCTACGAGCAGTACTTC. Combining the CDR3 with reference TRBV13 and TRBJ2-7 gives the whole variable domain AAGVIQSPRHLIKEKRETATLKCYPIPRHDTVYWYQQGPGQDPQFLISFYEKMQSDKGSIPDRFSAQQFSDYHSELNMSSLELGDSALYFCASSHALTGQTYEQYFGPGTRLTVT.

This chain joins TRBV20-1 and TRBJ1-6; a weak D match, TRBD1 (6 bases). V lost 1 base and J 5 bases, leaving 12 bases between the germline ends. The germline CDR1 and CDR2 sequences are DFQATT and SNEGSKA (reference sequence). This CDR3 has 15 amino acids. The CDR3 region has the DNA TGCAGTGCTAGAGGCCTCGGGACAAATAATTCACCCCTCCACTTT. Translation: CSARGLGTNNSPLHF.

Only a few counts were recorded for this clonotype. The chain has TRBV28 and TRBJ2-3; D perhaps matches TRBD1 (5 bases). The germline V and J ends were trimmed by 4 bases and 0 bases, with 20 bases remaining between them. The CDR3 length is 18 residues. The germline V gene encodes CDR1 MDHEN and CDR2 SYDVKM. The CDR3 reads CASSSPPDIYGSTDTQYF. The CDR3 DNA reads TGTGCCAGCAGTTCCCCCCCGGACATTTACGGAAGCACAGATACGCAGTATTTT.

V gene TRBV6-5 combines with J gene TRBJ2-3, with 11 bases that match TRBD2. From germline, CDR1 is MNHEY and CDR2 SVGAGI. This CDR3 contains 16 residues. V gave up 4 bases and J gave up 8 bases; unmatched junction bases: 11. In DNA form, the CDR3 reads TGTGCCAGCAGTTCAATAGCGGGGGGGCCGGCGAGTACGCAGTATTTT. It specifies CASSSIAGGPASTQYF.

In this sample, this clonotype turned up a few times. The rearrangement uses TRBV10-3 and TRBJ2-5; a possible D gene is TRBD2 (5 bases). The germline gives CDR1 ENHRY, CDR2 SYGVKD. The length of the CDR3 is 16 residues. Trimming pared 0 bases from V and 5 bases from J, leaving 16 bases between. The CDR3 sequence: CAISESKGSTLETQYF. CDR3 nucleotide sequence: TGTGCCATCAGTGAGTCGAAAGGGAGCACCCTGGAGACCCAGTACTTC.

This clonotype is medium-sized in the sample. The CDR3 coding sequence is TGTGCCAGCAGCTTAGAAAGAGACTACTCGGACAATGAGCAGTTCTTC. It codes for CASSLERDYSDNEQFF. The chain carries TRBV7-9 and TRBJ2-1, with D tentatively TRBD2 (5 bases). There are 16 residues in the CDR3. The V end was cut by 1 base, the J end by 5 bases, with 15 bases between. CDR1 is SEHNR and CDR2 is FQNEAQ in the germline V gene (reference sequence).

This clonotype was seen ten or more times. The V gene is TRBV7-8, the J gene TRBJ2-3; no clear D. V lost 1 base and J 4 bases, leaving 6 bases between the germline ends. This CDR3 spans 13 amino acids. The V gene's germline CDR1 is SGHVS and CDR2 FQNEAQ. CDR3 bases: TGTGCCAGCAGCTTAGAGGGTCCAGATACGCAGTATTTT. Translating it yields CASSLEGPDTQYF.

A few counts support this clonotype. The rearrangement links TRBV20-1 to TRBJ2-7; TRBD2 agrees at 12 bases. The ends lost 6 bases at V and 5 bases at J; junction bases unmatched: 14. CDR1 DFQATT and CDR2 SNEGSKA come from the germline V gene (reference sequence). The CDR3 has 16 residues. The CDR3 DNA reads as TGCAGTGCCTCCATAGTCACTAGCGGGGGGTTAAACGAGCAGTACTTC. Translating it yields CSASIVTSGGLNEQYF.

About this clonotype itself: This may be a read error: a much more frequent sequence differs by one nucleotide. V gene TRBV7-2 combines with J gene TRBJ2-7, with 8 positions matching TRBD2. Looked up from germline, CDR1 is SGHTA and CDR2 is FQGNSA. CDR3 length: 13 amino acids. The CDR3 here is CVSSGGRGYEQYF. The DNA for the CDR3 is TGTGTCAGCAGCGGGGGAAGGGGCTACGAGCAGTACTTC.